This T cell receptor beta chain was sequenced for a study of cytomegalovirus exposure and HLA in healthy donors (dated by TCRdb to about 2017). The study in broad terms: According to a later analysis, one platform produced both the 110 or so validation repertoires and the 666 repertoires of the first cohort. The study was designed to test whether signatures of past pathogen exposure could be identified by cataloging public T cell receptors. The study combined high-throughput TCR immunosequencing, statistical association of individual TCRs with disease status, and machine learning to predict cytomegalovirus infection status. In addition to the first cohort of 500 to 850 subjects, a separate validation cohort of around 110 different subjects was used.

Broad study findings and their caveats: The validation cohort had no HLA typing available for a later analysis, so co-occurrence within that cohort was assessed over all 130 or so repertoires. Three of the identified cytomegalovirus-associated TCR beta chains were confirmed in vitro to be specific for cytomegalovirus antigens. Cytomegalovirus status was reported to be diagnosed by the classifier with high specificity and sensitivity in both the original and validation cohorts. While some public TCRs were present in many individuals, most TCR sequences turned up only very rarely across donors. A total of roughly 160 TCR beta chains were listed by the study as associated with cytomegalovirus. A later analysis found that TCRs clustered in the first cohort also tended to co-occur in the 120 validation repertoires, with 90% to 95% of cluster scores above 0. The authors suggested that the approach could potentially be extended to other disease states and immunological phenotypes.

The donors were included in the validation cohort of approximately 120 subjects, a group kept apart from the roughly 670-subject first cohort. A remark on this clone: The antigen it binds to is not known. Base-call qualities are not available, and no considerably larger clone is one nucleotide away.

Library preparation used the immunoSEQ multiplex PCR assay. The source study handled its data this way. To diagnose cytomegalovirus status from the catalog of TCR beta chain sequences, a statistical classification framework was built. As stored in TCRdb, this immuneACCESS dataset retains in-frame rearrangements with V and J assigned. A fraction of the clones does not appear; measured against another copy, unresolved V genes explain less than half of the discrepancy, and the remainder lacks a known reason. V and J calls and clone size are as listed in that table; D and trimming were resolved from the DNA. The sample table holds about 130,000 clones, of which roughly 89% were seen once. Clones ranked in the top ten supply approximately 1.1% of the sample. The germline V gene supplies CDR1 MNHEY and CDR2 SVGAGI. Including the terminal cysteine and phenylalanine, the CDR3 comprises 14 residues. Only CDR3 DNA remains: 42 bases, in frame from the first base. The junction carries 12 bases between V and J, which are trimmed by 6 bases and 0 bases respectively.

This clonotype originated in a woman younger than 30 in good health and CMV-seronegative. Sequencing used PBMCs. Rearrangement joined TRBV6-5 to TRBJ2-7, and possibly TRBD2, on 6 matching bases. CDR3 sequence: CASRAQTSSYEQYF. In nucleotides, the sequence is TGTGCCAGCAGGGCTCAGACTAGCTCCTACGAGCAGTACTTC.